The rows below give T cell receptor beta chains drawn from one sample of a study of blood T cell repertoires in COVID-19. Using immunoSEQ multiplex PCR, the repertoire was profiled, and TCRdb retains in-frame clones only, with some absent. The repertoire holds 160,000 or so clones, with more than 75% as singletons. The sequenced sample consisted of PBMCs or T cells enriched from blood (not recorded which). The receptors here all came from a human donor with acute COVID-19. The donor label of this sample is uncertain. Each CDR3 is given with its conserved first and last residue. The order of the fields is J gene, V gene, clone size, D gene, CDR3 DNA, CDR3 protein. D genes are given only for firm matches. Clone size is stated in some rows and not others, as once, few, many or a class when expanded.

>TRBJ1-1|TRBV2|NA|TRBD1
TGTGCCAGCAGCCGGGACAGGGGTGGGAACACTGAAGCTTTCTTT
CASSRDRGGNTEAFF
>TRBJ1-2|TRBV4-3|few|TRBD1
TGCGCCAGCAGCCAAGATAGTAACGACAGGGCGAATCATGGCTACACCTTC
CASSQDSNDRANHGYTF
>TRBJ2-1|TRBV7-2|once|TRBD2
TGTGCCAGCAGCCTAGGAGCGGGGGGGCCTTATGAGCAGTTCTTC
CASSLGAGGPYEQFF
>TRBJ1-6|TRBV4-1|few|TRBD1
TGCGCCAGCAGCCAGAGGGGACAGGGTAGATGGAATTCACCCCTCCACTTT
CASSQRGQGRWNSPLHF
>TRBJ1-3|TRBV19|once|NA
TGTGCCAGTAGTATATTTTACCGGTTACTCGGGAACACCATATATTTT
CASSIFYRLLGNTIYF
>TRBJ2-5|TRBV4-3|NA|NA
TGCGCCAGCATGCGAAGGCGGGGAGAGACCCAGTACTTC
CASMRRRGETQYF
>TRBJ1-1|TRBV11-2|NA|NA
TGTGCCAGCAGCTTTGGGCTGAACACTGAAGCTTTCTTT
CASSFGLNTEAFF
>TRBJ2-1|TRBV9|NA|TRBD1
TGTGCCAGCAGCTCCAAGGGGGCGCGCGACAATGAGCAGTTCTTC
CASSSKGARDNEQFF
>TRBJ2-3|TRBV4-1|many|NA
TGCGCCAGCAGCCAAAGAGGGTTCTGGTATTTT
CASSQRGFWYF
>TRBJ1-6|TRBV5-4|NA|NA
TGTGCCAGCAGCTCCGAACAGTTTTCACCCCTCCACTTT
CASSSEQFSPLHF
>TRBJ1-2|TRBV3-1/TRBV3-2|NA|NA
TGTGCCAGCAGCCGTATACCCGGGGGGGGACATGGCTACACCTTC
CASSRIPGGGHGYTF
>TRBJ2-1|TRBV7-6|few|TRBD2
TGTGCCAGCAGCTTAGACCCTAGCGGGGGCGAAAATGAGCAGTTCTTC
CASSLDPSGGENEQFF
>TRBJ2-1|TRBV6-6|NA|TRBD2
TGTGCCAGCAGTTACGTCCGGGGGGGCCTGGGGGAGCAGTTCTTC
CASSYVRGGLGEQFF
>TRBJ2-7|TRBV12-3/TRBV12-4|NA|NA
TGTGCCAGCAGTTTAACAGGGTCGGGCGAGCAGTACTTC
CASSLTGSGEQYF